The entry below describes one T cell receptor beta chain. It was with unique molecular identifiers that the TCRbeta library was prepared. TCRdb used MiXCR to reprocess the PCR reads, holding one entry per CDR3 protein. The sample has about 690,000 distinct CDR3 sequences, approximately 15% seen once. These data come from a study of T-cell reconstitution after alpha-beta-depleted transplantation in children. Between the trimmed V and J ends, which lost 7 bases and 0 bases, there was a span of 11 bases. Germline V lookup: CDR1 KGHDR, CDR2 SFDVKD. The length of the CDR3 is 15 residues. The TCR comes from a human donor who donated a stem cell graft to a child with acute myeloid leukemia. Source: PBMCs from the stem cell graft donor, taken from the stem cell graft. The genes are TRBV24-1 and TRBJ2-2; D gene uncertain. CDR3 region: CATRDPGPNTGELFF. The CDR3 DNA follows: TGTGCCACCAGGGATCCCGGGCCGAACACCGGGGAGCTGTTTTTT.